This TCR beta chain derives from a study of blood T cell repertoires in COVID-19. Study background: Donors in the United States, Italy and Spain gave samples during acute or convalescent COVID-19.

TCRdb keeps only in-frame clones here, not all; method: immunoSEQ multiplex PCR. The sample records under 200,000 clones, roughly 80% being singletons. The CDR3 is 13 residues long. Trimming took 6 bases from V and 0 from J, leaving 8 bases between them. Per germline, CDR1 SGHAT and CDR2 FQNNGV. V and J are TRBV11-2 and TRBJ2-5, with D tentatively TRBD1 (6 bases). This clonotype originated in a human donor in a cohort sampled during active COVID-19. Sequencing was carried out using peripheral blood. The CDR3 protein is CASSRTDQETQYF. CDR3 coding DNA: TGTGCCAGCAGTCGGACAGACCAAGAGACCCAGTACTTC.